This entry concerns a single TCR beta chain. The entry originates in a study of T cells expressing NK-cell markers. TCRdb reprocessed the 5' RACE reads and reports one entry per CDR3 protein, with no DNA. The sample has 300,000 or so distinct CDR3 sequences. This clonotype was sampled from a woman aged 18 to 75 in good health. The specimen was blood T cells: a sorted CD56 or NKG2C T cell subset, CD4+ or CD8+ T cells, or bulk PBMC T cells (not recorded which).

The CDR3 spells CATTGTGGNQPQHF. This rearrangement joins TRBV2 to TRBJ1-5; TCRdb's assignment of TRBD1 cannot be checked, as there is no DNA. The CDR3 loop spans 14 amino acids. Germline lookup yields CDR1 SNHLY and CDR2 FYNNEI.